This TCR beta chain was captured by sequencing in a study of blood T cells in healthy people across ages. V was trimmed by 3 bases and J by 0 bases, leaving 18 bases between them. Germline V gene sequence: CDR1 SGHVS, CDR2 FNYEAQ. This CDR3 has 19 amino acids. For the second PCR, which ran for roughly 6 to 12 cycles, a sample-barcoded 5' primer and a J-beta primer mix were used. Through a template-switch adaptor with 12 random nucleotides, each cDNA molecule received a tag. TCRdb itself ran the 5' RACE reads through MiXCR, one entry per CDR3 protein. This sample has about 1.7 million distinct CDR3 sequences, with 25% to 30% found just once.

The source material was blood. The TCR comes from a woman in her 30s in good health. The rearrangement joins TRBV7-6 to TRBJ2-6, with a possible D match to TRBD1 (5 bases). The CDR3 reads CASSLDGHNAFSGANVLTF. CDR3 nucleotide sequence: TGTGCCAGCAGCTTGGACGGACACAACGCCTTCTCTGGGGCCAACGTCCTGACTTTC.